The 3 T cell receptor beta chains reported below all come from one sample, sequenced in a study of T cells in Graves' hyperthyroidism and ophthalmopathy. It was RNA transcripts that yielded the amplified TCR beta CDR3 regions. In the first-round RT-PCR of the TCR CDR3, the HTBI primer set was used. Each CDR3 protein gets one entry after TCRdb re-called the multiplex PCR reads with MiXCR. Counted here are approximately 620,000 distinct CDR3 sequences, about 15% occurring once; the ten biggest clones make up more than 4.5%. The sequenced material came from blood. Every receptor here comes from a woman aged 25 to 39 with Graves' hyperthyroidism that later progressed to Graves' ophthalmopathy.

This clonotype was seen at least ten times. CDR3 DNA: TGCAGTGCTACTACAAGGGGGGGCCCCGCAGATACGCAGTATTTT. Protein sequence: CSATTRGGPADTQYF. This chain links TRBV20-1 with TRBJ2-3; D possibly corresponds to TRBD2 (7 bases). The V end lost 4 bases, the J end lost 4 bases, and 18 bases lay between the germline ends. CDR3 length equals 15 residues. Per germline, CDR1 DFQATT and CDR2 SNEGSKA (reference sequence).

The sample holds a few counts of this clonotype. J is TRBJ2-7 and V is TRBV10-1; no reliable D call. Between the trimmed V and J ends, which lost 3 bases and 7 bases, there was a span of 13 bases. There are 13 residues in the CDR3. CDR1 and CDR2 from the germline V gene are WNHNN and SYGVQD (reference sequence). CDR3 residues: CASSEVGLQEQYF. For the CDR3, the DNA is TGCGCCAGCAGTGAAGTCGGGCTACAAGAGCAGTACTTC.

This clonotype has ten or more counts. The chain uses TRBV28 and TRBJ1-4; a possible D gene is TRBD1 (6 bases). Germline CDR1 is MDHEN and CDR2 is SYDVKM. V lost 3 bases, J lost 8 bases, and 13 bases lay in between. The length of the CDR3 is 14 residues. The CDR3 DNA reads TGTGCCAGCAGTTTGGGGGACATCGGGGAAAAACTGTTTTTT. Protein product: CASSLGDIGEKLFF.